This TCR beta chain was sequenced in a study of OX40 agonist ivuxolimab in advanced cancers. Study context: Enrollees could have had prior anti-PD-1, anti-PD-L1 or anti-CTLA-4 therapy, which under 50% had received.

Germline lookup yields CDR1 MNHNS and CDR2 SASEGT. The CDR3 covers 15 residues. Trimming took 2 bases from V and 3 from J, leaving 11 bases between them. Study results and limitations: At 0.1 to 3.0 mg/kg, clonal expansion of CD4+ and CD8+ blood T cells had occurred by week 6.

TCRdb's copy holds only in-frame clones and misses some; the assay was immunoSEQ multiplex PCR. The table includes 65,000 to 75,000 clones, roughly 80% detected once. About this clone: The antigen is not known.

The chain is built from TRBV6-1 and TRBJ2-1; D is unclear. The receptor was isolated from an adult with an advanced solid tumor such as melanoma, head and neck, liver or kidney cancer. The source material was CD4+ or CD8+ T cells sorted from blood, sampled in a trial of the OX40 agonist ivuxolimab. The CDR3 protein is CASSERVGHYNEQFF. CDR3 in DNA: TGTGCCAGCAGTGAACGGGTAGGTCACTACAATGAGCAGTTCTTC.